Each of the 25 T cell receptor beta chains below was sequenced from the same sample in a study of blood T cell repertoires in COVID-19. Sequenced by immunoSEQ multiplex PCR; TCRdb stores in-frame clones only, minus some. The table shows about 250,000 clones, with around 84% occurring only once. The sequenced sample was PBMCs or T cells enriched from blood (not recorded which). These receptors all come from a man aged 40-55 years who had been exposed to COVID-19.

CDR3 residues: CASSIEGTGAYEQYF. Written as DNA, the CDR3 is TGTGCCAGTAGTATAGAAGGGACTGGAGCCTACGAGCAGTACTTC. This rearrangement joins TRBV19 to TRBJ2-7; weak D call: TRBD2 (6 bases). The germline CDR1 and CDR2 sequences are LNHDA and SQIVND (reference sequence). The V end was cut by 0 bases, the J end by 2 bases, with 11 bases between. This CDR3 comprises 15 residues.

This clone was seen only a few times. The gene calls are TRBV7-2 and TRBJ2-7, with 10 bases that match TRBD1. Germline V gives CDR1 SGHTA, CDR2 FQGNSA. The CDR3 spans 16 residues. J gave up 2 bases and V 2 bases, and 6 bases lay outside the gene matches. The CDR3: CASSLMGTGATYEQYF. CDR3 sequence (DNA): TGTGCCAGCAGCTTAATGGGGACAGGGGCGACCTACGAGCAGTACTTC.

This clone was counted once. Relative to the germline gene, one junction end is altered; a read error may explain this. The chain uses TRBV12-3 or TRBV12-4 and TRBJ2-3, with D perhaps matching TRBD1 (7 bases). This CDR3 comprises 13 residues. This CDR3 is CASGFAGQDTQYF. The CDR3 nucleotides read TGTGCCAGCGGTTTCGCGGGACAGGATACGCAGTATTTT.

The chain has TRBV6-5 and TRBJ1-1, with D hard to call. Germline V gene data show CDR1 as MNHEY and CDR2 as SVGAGI. There are 13 residues in the CDR3. V lost 6 bases and J lost 7, with 15 bases in between. CDR3 nucleotide sequence: TGTGCCAGCAGCCGAGTCGCCCGCGGTGAAGCTTTCTTT. Encoded protein: CASSRVARGEAFF.

The chain uses TRBV27 and TRBJ1-2; maybe TRBD1 (5 bases). The V and J ends lost 4 bases and 2 bases respectively, with 8 bases between them. Germline CDR1 reads MNHEY; CDR2 reads SMNVEV (reference sequence). This CDR3 contains 13 residues. This chain's CDR3 is CASSWGKNYGYTF. The CDR3 coding sequence is TGTGCCAGCAGTTGGGGCAAGAACTATGGCTACACCTTC.

As for this clone: This same CDR3 is encoded by further DNA sequences in the sample. This sequence joins TRBV11-2 and TRBJ2-1; TRBD2 matches at 12 bases. Germline V gene lookup returns CDR1 SGHAT and CDR2 FQNNGV. J gave up 7 bases and V 1 base, and 2 bases lay outside the gene matches. This CDR3 has 15 amino acids. The CDR3 DNA sequence: TGTGCCAGCAGCTTAGGCCTAGCGGGAGGGAATGAGCAGTTCTTC. Its translation: CASSLGLAGGNEQFF.

This chain links TRBV5-1 with TRBJ2-2; the match to TRBD2 covers 7 bases. This CDR3 has 13 amino acids. Germline-derived CDR1 and CDR2 are SGHRS and YFSETQ. Trimming removed 4 bases from V and 7 bases from J; junction bases left unmatched: 4. The CDR3 region is CASSNAGDGELFF. CDR3 coding DNA: TGCGCCAGCAGCAATGCGGGGGACGGGGAGCTGTTTTTT.

This chain joins TRBV7-3 and TRBJ2-2; D might be TRBD2 (6 bases). The germline V gene has CDR1 SGHTA and CDR2 FQGTGA. There are 15 residues in the CDR3. The V end lost 3 bases, the J end lost 4 bases, and 12 bases lay between the germline ends. CDR3: CASSFLGGGTGELFF. The CDR3 nucleotides read TGTGCCAGCAGCTTTTTGGGGGGAGGCACCGGGGAGCTGTTTTTT. Complete variable domain (other parts from reference TRBV7-3 and TRBJ2-2): GAGVSQTPSNKVTEKGKYVELRCDPISGHTALYWYRQSLGQGPEFLIYFQGTGAADDSGLPNDRFFAVRPEGSVSTLKIQRTERGDSAVYLCASSFLGGGTGELFFGEGSRLTVL.

The chain employs TRBV14 and TRBJ1-6, with a weak D call TRBD1 (6 bases). V was cut by 0 bases and J by 7 bases, with 13 bases left in between. CDR1 and CDR2 from the germline V gene are SGHDN and FVKESK. This CDR3 is 16 amino acids long. CDR3 DNA sequence: TGTGCCAGCAGCCAAGAAAGGGGGTCGGGGAATTCACCCCTCCACTTT. It specifies CASSQERGSGNSPLHF. Using reference TRBV14 and TRBJ1-6 for the parts outside the CDR3, the full variable domain is EAGVTQFPSHSVIEKGQTVTLRCDPISGHDNLYWYRRVMGKEIKFLLHFVKESKQDESGMPNNRFLAERTGGTYSTLKVQPAELEDSGVYFCASSQERGSGNSPLHFGNGTRLTVT.

CDR3 protein: CASSPSAGAVINTLHF. CDR3 bases: TGTGCCAGCTCACCATCTGCGGGGGCGGTGATAAATACCCTCCACTTT. V and J are TRBV18 and TRBJ1-6; possible D gene TRBD1, 6 bases. The CDR3 length is 16 residues. Trimming removed 2 bases from V and 14 bases from J, with 22 bases in between. Germline lookup yields CDR1 KGHSH and CDR2 LQKENI.

V is TRBV3-1 (or the pseudogene TRBV3-2) and J is TRBJ2-7; D possibly corresponds to TRBD1 (5 bases). The CDR3 loop spans 15 amino acids. Germline assignment: CDR1 LGHDT and CDR2 YNNKEL (reference sequence). V gave up 0 bases and J gave up 5 bases, with 14 bases separating them. The CDR3 region has the DNA TGTGCCAGCAGCCAAGATGGTGCAGGGTATAACGAGCAGTACTTC. Protein sequence: CASSQDGAGYNEQYF.

The V call is TRBV5-4, the J call TRBJ1-2; the D is unclear. The CDR3 has 14 amino acids. CDR1 and CDR2 from the germline V gene are SGHNT and YYREEE (reference sequence). Trimming pared 4 bases from V and 3 bases from J, leaving 13 bases between. The CDR3 sequence: CASSTGTDYYGYTF. Here the CDR3 DNA reads TGTGCCAGCAGCACGGGAACAGACTACTATGGCTACACCTTC.

V usage is TRBV20-1 and J usage is TRBJ1-5; perhaps TRBD1 as D (6 bases). Germline V gives CDR1 DFQATT, CDR2 SNEGSKA (reference sequence). The CDR3 is made up of 16 amino acids. Trimming shortened V by 3 bases and J by 0 bases, and 15 bases separated the two germline ends. CDR3 in DNA: TGCAGTGCTAGTCTTCGGACAGATTATAGCAATCAGCCCCAGCATTTT. Translated: CSASLRTDYSNQPQHF.

The chain recombines TRBV24-1 with TRBJ1-5; D is unresolved. The CDR3 runs to 13 residues. V gave up 3 bases and J gave up 5 bases, with 7 bases separating them. Germline CDR1 reads KGHDR; CDR2 reads SFDVKD. CDR3 nucleotide sequence: TGTGCCACCAGTGATAGCGGGTATCAGCCCCAGCATTTT. It codes for CATSDSGYQPQHF.

The chain couples TRBV21-1 to TRBJ1-5. TRBV21-1 is a listed pseudogene. This CDR3 comprises 16 residues. DNA of the CDR3: TGTGCCAGCAGCAAAGCAGCGGGGCCCCAGGGGAGGCCCCAGCATTTT. Its translation is CASSKAAGPQGRPQHF.

Points on this clone: An end of the junction does not agree with germline; a read error may underlie this. Other DNA sequences in this sample translate to the same CDR3. This chain connects TRBV7-7 to TRBJ1-3; 11 nucleotides match TRBD1. The CDR3 totals 15 residues. Germline lookup yields CDR1 SSHAT and CDR2 FNYEAQ (reference sequence). This CDR3 reads CASSLDRGPGNTIYF. The CDR3 nucleotides read TGTGCTAGCAGCTTGGACAGGGGGCCTGGAAACACCATATATTTT.

This clone appeared a single time. The CDR3 nucleotides read TGCGCCAGCAGCTTGGGACCAGGGGATCATGGCTACACCTTC. It is translated as CASSLGPGDHGYTF. The chain carries TRBV5-1 and TRBJ1-2; tentatively, D is TRBD1 (6 bases). Germline V gives CDR1 SGHRS, CDR2 YFSETQ. V lost 0 bases and J 6 bases, leaving 12 bases between the germline ends. The CDR3 contains 14 residues.

This clone has only one observation. The chain recombines TRBV5-1 with TRBJ1-2, with 8 bases fitting TRBD1. Germline assignment: CDR1 SGHRS and CDR2 YFSETQ. J lost 4 bases, V lost 0 bases, and 2 bases had no gene match. This CDR3 contains 14 residues. The CDR3 coding sequence is TGCGCCAGCAGCTTGGCTGGGACAGGCTATGGCTACACCTTC. Its protein product is CASSLAGTGYGYTF. The full variable domain, rest sourced from reference TRBV5-1 and TRBJ1-2, is KAGVTQTPRYLIKTRGQQVTLSCSPISGHRSVSWYQQTPGQGLQFLFEYFSETQRNKGNFPGRFSGRQFSNSRSEMNVSTLELGDSALYLCASSLAGTGYGYTFGSGTRLTVV.

V is TRBV7-8 and J is TRBJ2-1; no firm D call. The CDR3 consists of 12 residues. The V gene's germline CDR1 is SGHVS and CDR2 FQNEAQ. Trimming took 8 bases from V and 6 from J, leaving 11 bases between them. The chain's CDR3 is CASGTTLNEQFF. DNA of the CDR3: TGTGCCAGCGGAACTACCCTCAATGAGCAGTTCTTC.

The rearrangement joins TRBV3-1 (or the pseudogene TRBV3-2) to TRBJ1-2; D not certain. The CDR3 loop spans 14 amino acids. Germline V gene data show CDR1 as LGHDT and CDR2 as YNNKEL (reference sequence). The V and J ends lost 3 bases and 2 bases respectively, with 10 bases between them. The CDR3 DNA is TGTGCCAGCAGCCATCCAACAGAGAACTATGGCTACACCTTC. Translation: CASSHPTENYGYTF.

This rearrangement joins TRBV13 to TRBJ1-4; D uncertain. The CDR3 runs to 14 residues. Germline CDR1 and CDR2: PRHDT and FYEKMQ (reference sequence). The V end was cut by 5 bases, the J end by 8 bases, with 15 bases between. This CDR3 is CASSGGGMVEKLFF. In DNA, the CDR3 is TGTGCCAGCAGCGGAGGAGGGATGGTCGAAAAACTGTTTTTT.

The chain has TRBV11-2 and TRBJ2-7, with D tentatively TRBD1 (6 bases). Germline CDR1 is SGHAT and CDR2 is FQNNGV. The CDR3 covers 15 residues. V was cut by 1 base and J by 3 bases, with 13 bases left in between. The CDR3 region is CASSLGQTGFYEQYF. In nucleotides, the CDR3 is TGTGCCAGCAGCTTAGGGCAAACAGGGTTCTACGAGCAGTACTTC.

A few counts support this clone. J is TRBJ2-2 and V is TRBV14; D call uncertain. The germline V gene encodes CDR1 SGHDN and CDR2 FVKESK. The CDR3 spans 14 residues. V was shortened by 4 bases and J by 2 bases, with 8 bases between the two germline ends. The chain's CDR3 is CASSPFSNTGELFF. CDR3 nucleotide sequence: TGTGCCAGCAGCCCCTTTAGTAACACCGGGGAGCTGTTTTTT.

The chain combines TRBV19 with TRBJ1-2; 8 bases are a match to TRBD1. The J segment lost 3 bases and the V segment lost 7 bases, leaving 10 bases of the junction unmatched. This CDR3 has 15 amino acids. The germline V gene encodes CDR1 LNHDA and CDR2 SQIVND (reference sequence). CDR3 sequence reads: CASNHIQGADYGYTF. CDR3 in DNA: TGTGCCAGTAATCATATCCAGGGGGCCGACTATGGCTACACCTTC.

The CDR3 reads CASSFHQGKAFF. The CDR3 DNA is TGTGCCAGCAGTTTTCACCAGGGCAAAGCTTTCTTT. The chain links TRBV12-3 or TRBV12-4 to TRBJ1-1; possible D gene TRBD1, 5 bases. V dropped 3 bases and J dropped 9 bases, with 11 bases sitting between them. The CDR3 extends over 12 amino acids.